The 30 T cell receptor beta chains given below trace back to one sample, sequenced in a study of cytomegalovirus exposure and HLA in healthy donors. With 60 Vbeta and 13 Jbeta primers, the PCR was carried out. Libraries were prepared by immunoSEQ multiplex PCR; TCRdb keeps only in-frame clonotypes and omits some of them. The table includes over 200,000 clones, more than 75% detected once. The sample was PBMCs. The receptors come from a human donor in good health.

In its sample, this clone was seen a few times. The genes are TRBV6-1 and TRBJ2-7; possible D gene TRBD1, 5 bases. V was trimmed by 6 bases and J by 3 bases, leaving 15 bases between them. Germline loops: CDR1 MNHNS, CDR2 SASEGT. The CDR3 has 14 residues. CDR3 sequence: CASRVRGVDYEQYF. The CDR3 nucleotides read TGTGCCAGCAGAGTAAGGGGCGTAGACTACGAGCAGTACTTC.

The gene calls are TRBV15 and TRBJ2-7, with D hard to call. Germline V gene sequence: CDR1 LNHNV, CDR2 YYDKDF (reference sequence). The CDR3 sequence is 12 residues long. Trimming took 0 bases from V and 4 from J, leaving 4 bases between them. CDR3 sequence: CATSRDRYEQYF. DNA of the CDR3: TGTGCCACCAGCAGAGACAGGTACGAGCAGTACTTC.

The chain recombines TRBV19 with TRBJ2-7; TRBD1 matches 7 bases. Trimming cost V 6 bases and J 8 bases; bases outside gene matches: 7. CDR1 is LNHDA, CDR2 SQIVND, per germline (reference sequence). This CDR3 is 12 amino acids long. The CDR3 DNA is TGTGCCAGTAGAATGGGGGACAGCAAGCAGTACTTC. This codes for CASRMGDSKQYF.

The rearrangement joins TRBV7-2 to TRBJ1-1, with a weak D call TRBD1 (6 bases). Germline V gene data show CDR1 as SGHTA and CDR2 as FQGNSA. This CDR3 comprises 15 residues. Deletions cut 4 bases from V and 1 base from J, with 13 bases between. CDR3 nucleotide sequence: TGTGCCAGCAGCTATCGACAGGCGCCGAACACTGAAGCTTTCTTT. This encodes CASSYRQAPNTEAFF.

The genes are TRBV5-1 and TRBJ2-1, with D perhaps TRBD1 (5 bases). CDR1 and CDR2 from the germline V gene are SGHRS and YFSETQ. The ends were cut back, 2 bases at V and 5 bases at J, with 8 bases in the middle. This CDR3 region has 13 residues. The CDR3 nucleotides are TGCGCCAGCAGCTTAGGGGCAAACAATGAGCAGTTCTTC. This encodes CASSLGANNEQFF.

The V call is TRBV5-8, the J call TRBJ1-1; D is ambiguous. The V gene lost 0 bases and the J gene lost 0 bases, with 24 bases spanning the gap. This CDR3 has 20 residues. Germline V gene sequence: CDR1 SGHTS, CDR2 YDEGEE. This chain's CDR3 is CASSLVRPTPSVHMNTEAFF. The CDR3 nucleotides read TGTGCCAGCAGCTTGGTCAGGCCTACCCCTTCTGTACACATGAACACTGAAGCTTTCTTT.

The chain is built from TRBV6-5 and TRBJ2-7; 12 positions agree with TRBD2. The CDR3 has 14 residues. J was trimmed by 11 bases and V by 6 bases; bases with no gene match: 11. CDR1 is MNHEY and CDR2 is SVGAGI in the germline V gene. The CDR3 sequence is CASSRTSGDRGKYF. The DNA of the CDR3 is TGTGCCAGCAGCCGGACTAGCGGGGACCGGGGAAAGTACTTC.

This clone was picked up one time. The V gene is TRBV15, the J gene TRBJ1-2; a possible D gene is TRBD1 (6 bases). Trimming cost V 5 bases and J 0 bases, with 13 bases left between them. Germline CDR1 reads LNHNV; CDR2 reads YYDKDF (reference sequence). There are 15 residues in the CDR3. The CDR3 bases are TGTGCCACCAGCCGACCGGACAGATCTAACTATGGCTACACCTTC. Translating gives CATSRPDRSNYGYTF.

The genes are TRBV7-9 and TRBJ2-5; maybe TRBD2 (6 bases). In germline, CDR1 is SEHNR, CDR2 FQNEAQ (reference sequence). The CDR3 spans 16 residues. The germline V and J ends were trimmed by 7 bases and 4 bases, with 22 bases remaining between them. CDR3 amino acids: CASTTPGGPAGETQYF. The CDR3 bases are TGTGCCAGCACCACGCCCGGGGGTCCGGCGGGAGAGACCCAGTACTTC.

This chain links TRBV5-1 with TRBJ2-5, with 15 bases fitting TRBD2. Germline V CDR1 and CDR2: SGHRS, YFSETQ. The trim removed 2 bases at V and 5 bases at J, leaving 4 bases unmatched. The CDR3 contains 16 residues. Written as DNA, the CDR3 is TGCGCCAGCAGCTTTGGACTAGCGGGAGGGGGGGAGACCCAGTACTTC. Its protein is CASSFGLAGGGETQYF.

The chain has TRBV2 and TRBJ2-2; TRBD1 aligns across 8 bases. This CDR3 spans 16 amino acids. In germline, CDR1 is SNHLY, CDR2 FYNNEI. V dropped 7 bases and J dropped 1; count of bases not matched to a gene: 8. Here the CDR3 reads CASILPGTGNTGELFF. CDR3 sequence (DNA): TGTGCCAGCATCCTACCCGGGACAGGGAACACCGGGGAGCTGTTTTTT.

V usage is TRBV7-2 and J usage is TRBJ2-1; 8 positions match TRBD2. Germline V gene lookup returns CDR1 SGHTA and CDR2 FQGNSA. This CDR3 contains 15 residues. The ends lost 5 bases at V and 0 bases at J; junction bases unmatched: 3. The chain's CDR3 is CASSASGSSYNEQFF. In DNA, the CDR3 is TGTGCCAGCAGCGCAAGCGGGAGCTCCTACAATGAGCAGTTCTTC.

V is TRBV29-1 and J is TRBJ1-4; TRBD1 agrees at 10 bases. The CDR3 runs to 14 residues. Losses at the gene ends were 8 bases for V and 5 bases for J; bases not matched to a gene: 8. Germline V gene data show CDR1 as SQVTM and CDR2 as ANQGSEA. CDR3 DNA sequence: TGCAGCCCGAGACCGGGACAGGGGAATGAAAAACTGTTTTTT. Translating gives CSPRPGQGNEKLFF.

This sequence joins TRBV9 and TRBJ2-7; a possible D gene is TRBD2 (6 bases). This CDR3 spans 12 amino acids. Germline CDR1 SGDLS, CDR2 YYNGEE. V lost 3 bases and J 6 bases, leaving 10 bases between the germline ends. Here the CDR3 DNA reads TGTGCCAGCAGCGAAGTGGGGGGCGAGCAGTACTTC. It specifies CASSEVGGEQYF. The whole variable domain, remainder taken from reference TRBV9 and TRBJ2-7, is DSGVTQTPKHLITATGQRVTLRCSPRSGDLSVYWYQQSLDQGLQFLIQYYNGEERAKGNILERFSAQQFPDLHSELNLSSLELGDSALYFCASSEVGGEQYFGPGTRLTVT.

The DNA of the CDR3 is TGTGCCAGTAGTATAGTCGGCTATGGCTACACCTTC. Translated, it gives CASSIVGYGYTF. This chain joins TRBV19 and TRBJ1-2; D uncertain. The germline V and J ends were trimmed by 1 base and 4 bases, with 4 bases remaining between them. CDR3 length equals 12 residues. Germline V CDR1 and CDR2: LNHDA, SQIVND (reference sequence). The full variable domain, in which reference TRBV19 and TRBJ1-2 provide the parts outside the CDR3, is DGGITQSPKYLFRKEGQNVTLSCEQNLNHDAMYWYRQDPGQGLRLIYYSQIVNDFQKGDIAEGYSVSREKKESFPLTVTSAQKNPTAFYLCASSIVGYGYTFGSGTRLTVV.

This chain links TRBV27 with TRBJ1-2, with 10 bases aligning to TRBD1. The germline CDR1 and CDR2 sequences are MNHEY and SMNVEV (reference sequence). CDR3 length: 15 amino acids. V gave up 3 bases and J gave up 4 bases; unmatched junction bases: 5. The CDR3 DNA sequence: TGTGCCAGCAGTTTCCTGACAGGGGGCGCCTATGGCTACACCTTC. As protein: CASSFLTGGAYGYTF.

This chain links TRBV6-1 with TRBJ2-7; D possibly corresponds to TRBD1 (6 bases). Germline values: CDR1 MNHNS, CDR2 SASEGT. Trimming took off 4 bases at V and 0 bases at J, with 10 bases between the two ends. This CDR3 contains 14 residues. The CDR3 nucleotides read TGTGCCAGCAGTGTCCAGGGGAGCTCCTACGAGCAGTACTTC. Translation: CASSVQGSSYEQYF.

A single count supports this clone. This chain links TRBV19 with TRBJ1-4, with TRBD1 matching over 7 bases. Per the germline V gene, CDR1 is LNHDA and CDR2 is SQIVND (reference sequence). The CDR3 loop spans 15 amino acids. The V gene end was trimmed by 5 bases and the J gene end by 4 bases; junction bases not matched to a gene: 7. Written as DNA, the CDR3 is TGTGCCAGTAGTCCGGGACAGCCAAGTAATGAAAAACTGTTTTTT. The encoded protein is CASSPGQPSNEKLFF.

CDR3 in DNA: TGTGCCAGCAGTTTAGCTTCTACGAGCTCCTACGAGCAGTACTTC. It specifies CASSLASTSSYEQYF. The gene calls are TRBV28 and TRBJ2-7; D not resolved. The V end lost 2 bases, the J end lost 0 bases, and 11 bases lay between the germline ends. Germline V gives CDR1 MDHEN, CDR2 SYDVKM. The CDR3 has 15 residues.

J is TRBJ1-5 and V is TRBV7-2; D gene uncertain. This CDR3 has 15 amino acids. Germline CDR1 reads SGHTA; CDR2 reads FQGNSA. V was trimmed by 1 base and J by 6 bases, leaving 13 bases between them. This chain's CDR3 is CASSLGRQRAQPQHF. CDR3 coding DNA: TGTGCCAGCAGCTTAGGGCGGCAGAGGGCTCAGCCCCAGCATTTT. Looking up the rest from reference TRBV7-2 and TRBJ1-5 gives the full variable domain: GAGVSQSPSNKVTEKGKDVELRCDPISGHTALYWYRQSLGQGLEFLIYFQGNSAPDKSGLPSDRFSAERTGGSVSTLTIQRTQQEDSAVYLCASSLGRQRAQPQHFGDGTRLSIL.

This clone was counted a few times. CDR3 in DNA: TGTGCCAGTAGCCCCCCGACAGTGTTGCCTGAAGCTTTCTTT. It encodes CASSPPTVLPEAFF. The chain is built from TRBV19 and TRBJ1-1; D may be TRBD1 (5 bases). This CDR3 has 14 residues. CDR1 is LNHDA, CDR2 SQIVND, per germline (reference sequence). V dropped 6 bases and J dropped 6 bases, with 17 bases sitting between them.

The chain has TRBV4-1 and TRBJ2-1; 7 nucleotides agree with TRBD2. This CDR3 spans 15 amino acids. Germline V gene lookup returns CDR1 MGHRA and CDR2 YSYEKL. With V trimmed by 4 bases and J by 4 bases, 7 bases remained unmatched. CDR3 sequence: CASSLSTSEYNEQFF. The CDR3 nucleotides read TGCGCCAGCAGCCTCTCAACTAGCGAGTACAATGAGCAGTTCTTC.

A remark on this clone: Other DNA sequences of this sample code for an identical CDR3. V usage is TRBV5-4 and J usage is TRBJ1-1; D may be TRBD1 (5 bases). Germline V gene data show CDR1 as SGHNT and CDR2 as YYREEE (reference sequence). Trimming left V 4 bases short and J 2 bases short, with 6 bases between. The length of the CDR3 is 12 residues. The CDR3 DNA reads TGTGCCAGCAGCAGGGGTAACACTGAAGCTTTCTTT. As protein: CASSRGNTEAFF.

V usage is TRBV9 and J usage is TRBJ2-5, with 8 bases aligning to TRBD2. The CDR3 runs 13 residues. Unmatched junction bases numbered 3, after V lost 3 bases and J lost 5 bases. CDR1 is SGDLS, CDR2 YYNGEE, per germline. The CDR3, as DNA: TGTGCCAGCAGCGACTCTAGCGGGGAGACCCAGTACTTC. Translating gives CASSDSSGETQYF.

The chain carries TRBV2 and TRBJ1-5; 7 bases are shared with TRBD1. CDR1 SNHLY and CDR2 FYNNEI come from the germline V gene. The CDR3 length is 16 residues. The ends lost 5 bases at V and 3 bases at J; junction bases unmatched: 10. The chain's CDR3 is CASSLTGTVINQPQHF. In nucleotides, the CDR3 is TGTGCCAGCAGTCTCACCGGGACAGTGATCAATCAGCCCCAGCATTTT.

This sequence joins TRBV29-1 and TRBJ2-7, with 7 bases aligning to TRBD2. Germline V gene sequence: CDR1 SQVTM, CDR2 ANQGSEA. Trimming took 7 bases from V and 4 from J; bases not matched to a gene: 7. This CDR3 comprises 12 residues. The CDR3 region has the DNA TGCAGCGGGAAGCGGGAAGGATACGAGCAGTACTTC. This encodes CSGKREGYEQYF.

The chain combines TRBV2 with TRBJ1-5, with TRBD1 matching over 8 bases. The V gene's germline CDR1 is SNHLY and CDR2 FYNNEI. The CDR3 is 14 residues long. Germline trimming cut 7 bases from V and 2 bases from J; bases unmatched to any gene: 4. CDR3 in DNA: TGTGCCAGCACCGAGGGACAGGGCAATCAGCCCCAGCATTTT. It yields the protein CASTEGQGNQPQHF.

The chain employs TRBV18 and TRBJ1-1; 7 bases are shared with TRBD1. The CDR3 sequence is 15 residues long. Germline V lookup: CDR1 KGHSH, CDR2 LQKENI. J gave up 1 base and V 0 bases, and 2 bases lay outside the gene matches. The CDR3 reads CASSPPSGGNTEAFF. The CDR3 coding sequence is TGTGCCAGCTCACCACCGTCAGGGGGGAACACTGAAGCTTTCTTT. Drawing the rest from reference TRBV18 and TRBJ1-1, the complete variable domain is NAGVMQNPRHLVRRRGQEARLRCSPMKGHSHVYWYRQLPEEGLKFMVYLQKENIIDESGMPKERFSAEFPKEGPSILRIQQVVRGDSAAYFCASSPPSGGNTEAFFGQGTRLTVV.

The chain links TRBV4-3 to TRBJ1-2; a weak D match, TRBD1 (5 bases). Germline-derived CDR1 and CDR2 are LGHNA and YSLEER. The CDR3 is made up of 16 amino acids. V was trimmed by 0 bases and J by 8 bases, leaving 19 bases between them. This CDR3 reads CASSQELRQGSLGYTF. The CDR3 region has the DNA TGCGCCAGCAGCCAAGAATTAAGGCAGGGTAGTTTAGGCTACACCTTC.

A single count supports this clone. The CDR3 loop reads CASSLFPSGYEQYF. The DNA for the CDR3 is TGTGCCAGCAGCTTATTTCCAAGCGGTTACGAGCAGTACTTC. This chain uses TRBV7-3 with TRBJ2-7; D perhaps matches TRBD2 (5 bases). V lost 2 bases to trimming and J lost 4 bases, with 12 bases between them. CDR3 length equals 14 residues. From germline, CDR1 is SGHTA and CDR2 FQGTGA.